This T cell receptor (beta chain) was recorded in a study of cytomegalovirus exposure and HLA in healthy donors. Germline values: CDR1 MGHDK, CDR2 SYGVNS. J lost 5 bases, V lost 2 bases, and 4 bases had no gene match. This CDR3 comprises 14 residues. General study findings and limits: In a later analysis, the majority of CMV-associated beta chains seemingly showed HLA restriction. Certain sequence variants were highly shared and formed a cluster, and this cluster was likely a sequencing artifact. Cytomegalovirus association was assigned to 150 to 200 TCR beta chains.

In regard to this clone: The antigen remains unidentified.

The PCR employed 60 Vbeta primers together with 13 Jbeta primers. Authors' processing steps: A follow-up analysis tallied about 88 million unique TCR beta chains, approximately 11 million shared. Clones were sequenced by immunoSEQ multiplex PCR, and TCRdb holds only the in-frame ones, with some missing. D and trimming were read from the DNA, whereas the V and J calls and clone size are those reported in that table. Counted here are 150,000 to 200,000 clones, roughly 84% occurring once; the ten biggest clones make up about 1.5%. The source of this sequence is a male donor in good health and CMV-seronegative. The chain links TRBV25-1 to TRBJ2-5; 8 bases line up with TRBD1. The specimen sequenced was PBMCs. CDR3 coding DNA: TGTGCCAGCAGTGAAGGACAGGGTTTCGAGACCCAGTACTTC. Its protein is CASSEGQGFETQYF.